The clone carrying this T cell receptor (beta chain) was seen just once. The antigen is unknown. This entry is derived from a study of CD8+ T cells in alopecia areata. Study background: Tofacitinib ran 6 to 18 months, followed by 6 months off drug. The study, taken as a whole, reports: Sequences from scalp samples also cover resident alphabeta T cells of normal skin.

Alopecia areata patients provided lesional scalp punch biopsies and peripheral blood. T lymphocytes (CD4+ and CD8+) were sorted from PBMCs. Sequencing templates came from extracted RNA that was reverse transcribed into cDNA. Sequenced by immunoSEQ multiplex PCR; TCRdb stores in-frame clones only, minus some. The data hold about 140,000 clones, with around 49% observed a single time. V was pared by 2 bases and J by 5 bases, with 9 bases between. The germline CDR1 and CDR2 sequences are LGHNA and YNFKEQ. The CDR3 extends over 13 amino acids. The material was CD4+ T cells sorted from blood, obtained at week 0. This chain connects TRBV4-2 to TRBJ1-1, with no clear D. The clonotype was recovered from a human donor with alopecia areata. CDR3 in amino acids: CASSQRVMTEAFF. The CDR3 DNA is TGTGCCAGCAGCCAAAGGGTGATGACTGAAGCTTTCTTT.